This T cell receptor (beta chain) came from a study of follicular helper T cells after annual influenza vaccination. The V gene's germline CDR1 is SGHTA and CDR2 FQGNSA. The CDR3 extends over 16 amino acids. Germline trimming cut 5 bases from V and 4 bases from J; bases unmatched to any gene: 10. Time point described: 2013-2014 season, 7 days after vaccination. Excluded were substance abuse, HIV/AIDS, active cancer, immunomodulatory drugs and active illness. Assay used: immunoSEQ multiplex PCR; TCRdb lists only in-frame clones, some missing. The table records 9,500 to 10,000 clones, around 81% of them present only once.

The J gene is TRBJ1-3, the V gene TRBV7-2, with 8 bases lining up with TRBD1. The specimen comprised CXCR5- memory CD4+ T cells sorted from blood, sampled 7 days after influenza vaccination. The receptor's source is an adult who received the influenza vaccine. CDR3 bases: TGTGCCAGCAGCCCCATGGACAGGGCAGGGGGAAACACCATATATTTT. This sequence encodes CASSPMDRAGGNTIYF.